This T cell receptor (beta chain) is from a study of human T cells and chemical hapten exposure. Study-wide findings and caveats: There were significantly more large CDR3 similarity clusters among expanded TCRs than among controls.

This clonotype turned up a few times. Its target is not known. Sample time point: patch test 2, 6 weeks after DPC sensitization. Indicated treatment: therapeutic diphenylcyclopropenone sensitization with weekly scalp DPC. Using its own MiXCR run on the RACE reads, TCRdb lists one record per CDR3 protein. The repertoire has tens of thousands of distinct CDR3 sequences, 3% to 4% of them found once; the top ten carry approximately 6.7%. Sequences were derived from whole blood, sampled in connection with sensitization to the hapten diphenylcyclopropenone (DPC). This clonotype originated in a man aged 35-49 years with alopecia areata. Some clones in this sample may be carry-over from other donors' samples.

The chain's CDR3 is CASGRDFNQPQHF. DNA for the CDR3: TGTGCCAGCGGTCGGGATTTTAATCAGCCCCAGCATTTT. This rearrangement joins TRBV27 to TRBJ1-5; unclear D gene. Germline CDR1 and CDR2: MNHEY and SMNVEV (reference sequence). V was pared by 8 bases and J by 4 bases, with 12 bases between. The CDR3 length is 13 residues.